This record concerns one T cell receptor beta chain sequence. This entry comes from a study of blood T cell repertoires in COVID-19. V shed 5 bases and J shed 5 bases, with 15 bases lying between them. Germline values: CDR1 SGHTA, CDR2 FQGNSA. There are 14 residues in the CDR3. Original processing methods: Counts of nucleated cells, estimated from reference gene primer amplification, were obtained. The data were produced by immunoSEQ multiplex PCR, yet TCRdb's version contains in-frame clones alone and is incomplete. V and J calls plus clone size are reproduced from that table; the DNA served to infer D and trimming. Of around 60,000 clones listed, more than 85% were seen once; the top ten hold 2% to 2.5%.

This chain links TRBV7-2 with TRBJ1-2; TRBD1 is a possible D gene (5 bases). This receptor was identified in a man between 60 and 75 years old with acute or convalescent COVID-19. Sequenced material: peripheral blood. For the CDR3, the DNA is TGTGCCAGCAGCCCAGACAGCGGGCTATATGGCTACACCTTC. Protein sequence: CASSPDSGLYGYTF.